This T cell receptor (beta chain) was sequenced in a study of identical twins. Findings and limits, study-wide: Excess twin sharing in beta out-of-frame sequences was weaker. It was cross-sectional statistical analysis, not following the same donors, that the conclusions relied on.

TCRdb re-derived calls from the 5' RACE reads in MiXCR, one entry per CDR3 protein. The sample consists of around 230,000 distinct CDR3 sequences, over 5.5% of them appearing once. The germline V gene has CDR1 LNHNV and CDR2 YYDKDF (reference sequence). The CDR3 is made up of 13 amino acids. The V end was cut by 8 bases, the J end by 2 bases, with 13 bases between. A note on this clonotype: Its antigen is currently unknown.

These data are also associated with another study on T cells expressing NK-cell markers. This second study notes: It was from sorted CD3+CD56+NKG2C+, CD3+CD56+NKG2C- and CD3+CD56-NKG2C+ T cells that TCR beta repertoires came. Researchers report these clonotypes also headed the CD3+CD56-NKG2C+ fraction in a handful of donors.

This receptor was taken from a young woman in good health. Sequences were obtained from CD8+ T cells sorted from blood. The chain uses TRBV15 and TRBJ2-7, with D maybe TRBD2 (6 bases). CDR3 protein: CATSRDRTYEQYF. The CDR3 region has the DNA TGTGCCACCTCGCGGGATAGGACCTACGAGCAGTACTTC.